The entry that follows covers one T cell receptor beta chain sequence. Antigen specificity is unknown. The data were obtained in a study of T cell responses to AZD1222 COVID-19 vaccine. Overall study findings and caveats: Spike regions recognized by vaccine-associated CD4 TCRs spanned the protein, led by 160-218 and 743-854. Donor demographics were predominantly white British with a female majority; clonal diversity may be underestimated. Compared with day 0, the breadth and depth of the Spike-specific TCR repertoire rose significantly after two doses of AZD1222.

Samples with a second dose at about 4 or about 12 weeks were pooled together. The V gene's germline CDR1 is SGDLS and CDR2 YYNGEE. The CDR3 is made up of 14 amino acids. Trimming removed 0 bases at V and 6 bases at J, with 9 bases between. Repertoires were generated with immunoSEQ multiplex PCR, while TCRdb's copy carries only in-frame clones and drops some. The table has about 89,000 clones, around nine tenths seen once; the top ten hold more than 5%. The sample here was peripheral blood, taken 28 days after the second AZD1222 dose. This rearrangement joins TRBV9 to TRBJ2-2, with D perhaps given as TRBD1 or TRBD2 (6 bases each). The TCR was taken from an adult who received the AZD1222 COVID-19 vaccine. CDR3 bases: TGTGCCAGCAGCGTAGTGGGGGGCCCCGGGGAGCTGTTTTTT. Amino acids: CASSVVGGPGELFF.